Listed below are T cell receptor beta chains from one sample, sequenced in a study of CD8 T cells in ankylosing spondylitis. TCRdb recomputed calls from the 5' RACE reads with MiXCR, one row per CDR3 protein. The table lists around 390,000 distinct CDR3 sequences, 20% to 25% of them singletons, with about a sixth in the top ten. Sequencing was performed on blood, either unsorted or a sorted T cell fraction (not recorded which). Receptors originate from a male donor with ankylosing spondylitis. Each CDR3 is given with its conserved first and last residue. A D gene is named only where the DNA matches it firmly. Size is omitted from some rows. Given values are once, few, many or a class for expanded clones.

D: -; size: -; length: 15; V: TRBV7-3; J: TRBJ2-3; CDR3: CASSLAPHYTDTQYF; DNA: TGTGCCAGCAGCTTAGCTCCCCACTACACAGATACGCAGTATTTT
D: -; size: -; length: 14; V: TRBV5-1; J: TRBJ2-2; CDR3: CASSPRGGNGELFF; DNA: TGCGCCAGCAGCCCCAGGGGCGGCAACGGGGAGCTGTTTTTT
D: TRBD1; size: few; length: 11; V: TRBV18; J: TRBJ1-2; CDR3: CASSPDRGPIF; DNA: TGTGCCAGCTCACCGGACAGGGGCCCCATCTTC
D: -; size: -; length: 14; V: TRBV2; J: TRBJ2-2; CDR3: CASSVGTQAGELFF; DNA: TGTGCCAGCAGTGTCGGGACACAAGCCGGGGAGCTGTTTTTT
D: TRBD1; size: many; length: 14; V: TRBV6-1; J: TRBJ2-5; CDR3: CASTEGQGFETQYF; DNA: TGTGCCAGCACCGAGGGACAGGGGTTTGAGACCCAGTACTTC
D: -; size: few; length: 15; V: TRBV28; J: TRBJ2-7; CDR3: CASRISRGAGYEQYF; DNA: TGTGCCAGCAGAATATCTAGGGGAGCGGGCTACGAGCAGTACTTC
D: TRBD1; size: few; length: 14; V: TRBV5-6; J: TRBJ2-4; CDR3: CASSEGQSYKIQYF; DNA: TGTGCCAGCAGCGAGGGACAGAGCTATAAAATTCAGTACTTC
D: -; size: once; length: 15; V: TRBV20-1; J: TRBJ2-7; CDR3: CSARDERAWSYEQYF; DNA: TGCAGTGCTAGAGATGAGAGGGCCTGGTCCTACGAGCAGTACTTC
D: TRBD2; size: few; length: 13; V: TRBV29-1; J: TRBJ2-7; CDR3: CSVGTSGNYEQYF; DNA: TGCAGCGTGGGGACTAGCGGGAACTACGAGCAGTACTTC
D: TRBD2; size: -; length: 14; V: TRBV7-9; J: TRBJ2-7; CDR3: CASSLAREYGEQYF; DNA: TGTGCCAGCAGTTTAGCGCGGGAGTACGGCGAGCAGTACTTC
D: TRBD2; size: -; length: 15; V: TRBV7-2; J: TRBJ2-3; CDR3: CASSPRTSGSDTQYF; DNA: TGTGCCAGCAGCCCCCGGACTAGCGGGAGTGATACGCAGTATTTT
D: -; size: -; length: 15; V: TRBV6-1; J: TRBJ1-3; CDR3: CASSSRLLSGNTIYF; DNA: TGTGCCAGCAGTAGCCGACTGCTCTCTGGAAACACCATATATTTT
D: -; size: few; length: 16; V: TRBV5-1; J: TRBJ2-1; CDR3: CASSLVRRIEGNEQFF; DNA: TGCGCCAGCAGCTTGGTGAGGAGGATAGAGGGCAATGAGCAGTTCTTC
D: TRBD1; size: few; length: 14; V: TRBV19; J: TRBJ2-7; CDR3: CASTQQGGPYEQYF; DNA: TGTGCCAGTACTCAACAGGGGGGACCCTACGAGCAGTACTTC
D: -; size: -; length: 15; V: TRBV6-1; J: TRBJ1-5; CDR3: CASSLGRRVDQPQHF; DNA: TGTGCCAGCAGTCTCGGGCGGCGGGTTGATCAGCCCCAGCATTTT
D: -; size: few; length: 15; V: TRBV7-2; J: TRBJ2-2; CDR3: CASSLAWRNTGELFF; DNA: TGTGCCAGCAGCTTAGCGTGGCGGAACACCGGGGAGCTGTTTTTT
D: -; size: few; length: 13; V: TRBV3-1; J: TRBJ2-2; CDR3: CASSRRDGRELFF; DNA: TGTGCCAGCAGCCGCCGGGACGGTCGGGAGCTGTTTTTT
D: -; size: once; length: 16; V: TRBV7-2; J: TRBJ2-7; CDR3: CASSSLARDLRAEQYF; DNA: TGTGCCAGCAGCTCACTGGCCCGGGACCTACGCGCCGAGCAGTACTTC
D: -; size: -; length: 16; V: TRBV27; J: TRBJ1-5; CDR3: CASSPRGVSSNQPQHF; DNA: TGTGCCAGCAGTCCGAGAGGGGTGTCCAGCAATCAGCCCCAGCATTTT
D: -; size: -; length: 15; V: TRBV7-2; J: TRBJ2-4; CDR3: CASSPRAETRNIQYF; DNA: TGTGCCAGCAGCCCCAGGGCGGAGACGCGAAACATTCAGTACTTC
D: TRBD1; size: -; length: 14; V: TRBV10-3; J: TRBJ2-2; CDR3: CAISFGQDFGELFF; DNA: TGTGCCATCTCGTTCGGACAGGACTTCGGGGAGCTGTTTTTT
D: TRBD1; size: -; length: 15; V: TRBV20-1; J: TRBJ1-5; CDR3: CSARPGQLSNQPQHF; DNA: TGCAGTGCTAGGCCGGGACAGCTTAGCAATCAGCCCCAGCATTTT
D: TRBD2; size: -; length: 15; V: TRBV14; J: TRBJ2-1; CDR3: CASSQENGRIYEQFF; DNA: TGTGCCAGCAGCCAAGAAAACGGGAGGATTTATGAGCAGTTCTTC
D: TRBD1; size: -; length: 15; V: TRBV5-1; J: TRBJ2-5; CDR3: CASSRRDRSQETQYF; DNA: TGCGCCAGCAGCCGACGGGACAGGAGCCAAGAGACCCAGTACTTC
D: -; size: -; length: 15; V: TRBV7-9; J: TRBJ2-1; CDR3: CASSAGANLNNEQFF; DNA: TGTGCCAGCTCAGCCGGGGCTAACCTAAACAATGAGCAGTTCTTC
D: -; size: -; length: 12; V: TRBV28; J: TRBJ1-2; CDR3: CASSPGHSGYTF; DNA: TGTGCCAGCAGTCCGGGACATTCGGGCTACACCTTC
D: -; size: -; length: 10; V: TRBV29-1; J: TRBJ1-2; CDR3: CSVEGRGYTF; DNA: TGCAGCGTTGAGGGGCGCGGCTACACCTTC
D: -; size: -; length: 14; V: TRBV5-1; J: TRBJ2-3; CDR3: CASSLVGATDTQYF; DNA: TGCGCCAGCAGCTTGGTAGGGGCCACAGATACGCAGTATTTT
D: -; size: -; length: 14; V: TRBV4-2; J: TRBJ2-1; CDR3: CASSRGTAYNEQFF; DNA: TGTGCCAGCAGCCGAGGGACCGCCTACAATGAGCAGTTCTTC
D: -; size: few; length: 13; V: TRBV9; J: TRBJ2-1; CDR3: CASSVLTSGEQFF; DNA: TGTGCCAGCAGCGTATTGACTAGTGGCGAGCAGTTCTTC
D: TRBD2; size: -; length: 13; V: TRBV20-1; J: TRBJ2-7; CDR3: CSAPGLVWYEQYF; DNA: TGCAGTGCCCCGGGACTAGTATGGTACGAGCAGTACTTC
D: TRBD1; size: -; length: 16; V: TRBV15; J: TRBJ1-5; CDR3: CATSTSWTGYNQPQHF; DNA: TGTGCCACCAGCACGTCCTGGACAGGCTATAATCAGCCCCAGCATTTT
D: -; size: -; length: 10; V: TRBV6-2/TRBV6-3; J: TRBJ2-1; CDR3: CASGNNEQFF; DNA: TGTGCCAGCGGGAACAATGAGCAGTTCTTC
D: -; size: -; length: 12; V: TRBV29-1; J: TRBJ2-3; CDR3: CSAMTLTDTQYF; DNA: TGCAGCGCCATGACCCTCACAGATACGCAGTATTTT
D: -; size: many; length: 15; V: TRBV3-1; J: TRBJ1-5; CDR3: CASSQGQGNNQPQHF; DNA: TGTGCCAGCAGCCAAGGGCAGGGAAACAATCAGCCCCAGCATTTT
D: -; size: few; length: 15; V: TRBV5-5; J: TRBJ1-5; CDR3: CASSLRDSTYQPQHF; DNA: TGTGCCAGCAGCTTGAGGGACTCTACCTATCAGCCCCAGCATTTT
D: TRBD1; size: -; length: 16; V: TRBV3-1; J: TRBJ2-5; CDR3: CASSQPFGQGQETQYF; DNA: TGTGCCAGCAGCCAGCCATTCGGACAGGGCCAAGAGACCCAGTACTTC
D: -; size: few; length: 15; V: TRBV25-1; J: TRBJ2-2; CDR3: CASSEFQGFAGELFF; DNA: TGTGCCAGCAGTGAATTTCAGGGATTCGCCGGGGAGCTGTTTTTT
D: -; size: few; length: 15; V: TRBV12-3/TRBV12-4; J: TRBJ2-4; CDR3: CASRTGSAAKNIQYF; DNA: TGTGCCAGCAGAACCGGGAGCGCAGCCAAAAACATTCAGTACTTC
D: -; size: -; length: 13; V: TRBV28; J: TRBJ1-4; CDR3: CASSLLGTEKLFF; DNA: TGTGCCAGCAGTCTATTAGGGACTGAAAAACTGTTTTTT
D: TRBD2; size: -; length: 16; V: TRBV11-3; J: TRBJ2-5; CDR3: CASSKPTSGLGETQYF; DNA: TGTGCCAGCAGCAAGCCGACTAGCGGGTTGGGTGAGACCCAGTACTTC
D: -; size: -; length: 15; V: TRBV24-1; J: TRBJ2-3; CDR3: CATSDGFKGADTQYF; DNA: TGTGCCACCAGTGATGGCTTCAAGGGGGCAGATACGCAGTATTTT
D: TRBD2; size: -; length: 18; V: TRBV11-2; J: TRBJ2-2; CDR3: CASSGGGQRERNTGELFF; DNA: TGTGCCAGCAGCGGGGGGGGCCAGCGGGAGCGAAACACCGGGGAGCTGTTTTTT
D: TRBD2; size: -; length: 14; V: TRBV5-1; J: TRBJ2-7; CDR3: CASSFTGGSYEQYF; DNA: TGCGCCAGCAGCTTCACGGGGGGATCCTACGAGCAGTACTTC
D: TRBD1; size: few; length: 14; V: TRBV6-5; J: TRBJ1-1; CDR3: CASSYDRDNTEAFF; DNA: TGTGCCAGCAGTTACGACAGGGATAACACTGAAGCTTTCTTT
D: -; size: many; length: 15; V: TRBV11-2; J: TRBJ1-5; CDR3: CASSLAVNSNQPQHF; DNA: TGTGCCAGCAGCTTAGCAGTCAATAGCAATCAGCCCCAGCATTTT
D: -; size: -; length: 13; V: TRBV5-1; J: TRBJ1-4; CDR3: CASSVDVNEKLFF; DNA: TGCGCCAGCAGCGTGGATGTTAATGAAAAACTGTTTTTT
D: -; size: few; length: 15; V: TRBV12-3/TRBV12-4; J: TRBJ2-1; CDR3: CASSWDQSSYNEQFF; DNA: TGTGCCAGCAGTTGGGACCAGAGCTCCTACAATGAGCAGTTCTTC
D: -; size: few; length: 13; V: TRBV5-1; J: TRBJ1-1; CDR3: CASSTIPGTEAFF; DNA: TGCGCCAGCAGCACCATTCCAGGGACTGAAGCTTTCTTT
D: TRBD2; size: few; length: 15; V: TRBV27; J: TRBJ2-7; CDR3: CASSFVSSGRSEQYF; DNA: TGTGCCAGCAGTTTCGTGTCTAGCGGGAGAAGCGAGCAGTACTTC
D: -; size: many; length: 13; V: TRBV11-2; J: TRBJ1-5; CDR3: CASSLSRMQPQHF; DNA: TGTGCCAGCAGCTTGAGCCGGATGCAGCCCCAGCATTTT
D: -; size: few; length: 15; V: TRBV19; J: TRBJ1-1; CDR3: CASISGQSPNTEAFF; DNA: TGTGCCAGTATTTCCGGACAGTCCCCGAACACTGAAGCTTTCTTT
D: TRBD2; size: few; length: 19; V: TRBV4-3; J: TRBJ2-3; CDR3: CASSQDWLAGGPYTDTQYF; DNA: TGCGCCAGCAGCCAAGATTGGCTAGCGGGAGGGCCGTACACAGATACGCAGTATTTT
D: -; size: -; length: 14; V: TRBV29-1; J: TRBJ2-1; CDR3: CSAPHPAPYNEQFF; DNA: TGCAGCGCCCCCCATCCGGCCCCCTACAATGAGCAGTTCTTC
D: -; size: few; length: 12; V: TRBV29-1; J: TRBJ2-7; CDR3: CSVGQGRYEQYF; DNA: TGCAGCGTTGGTCAGGGGCGGTACGAGCAGTACTTC
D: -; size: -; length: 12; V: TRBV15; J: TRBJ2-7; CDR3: CATSRDADEQYF; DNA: TGTGCCACCAGCAGAGACGCGGACGAGCAGTACTTC